The entry below describes one T cell receptor beta chain. The antigen remains undetermined. This sample was taken from a study of shared clonotypes between healthy human individuals. Whole-study results and caveats: Expectations were that clonotype sharing among donors would be affected by sequencing depth. Despite large depth, rarefaction showed incomplete sorted-subset sequencing.

Terminally differentiated effector memory CD45RA+ cells were left out of the naive CD8 fraction, which was CD45RO-negative and positively selected for CCR7. Deep was the level used in running the assay. Assay: immunoSEQ multiplex PCR; the TCRdb copy retains only in-frame clones and omits some. The sample records under 600,000 clones, 98% being singletons. The sequence was obtained from a man between 25 and 39 years old in good health. The sample taken for sequencing was naive CD8+ T cells sorted from blood.

CDR3 amino acids: CASSNYVFGTGGELFF. In nucleotides, the CDR3 is TGTGCCAGCAGCAATTATGTTTTTGGGACCGGAGGGGAGCTGTTTTTT. This sequence joins TRBV7-9 and TRBJ2-2; D may match TRBD1 or TRBD2 (5 bases each). CDR3 length equals 16 residues. CDR1 and CDR2 (germline): SEHNR, FQNEAQ (reference sequence). V was cut by 5 bases and J by 8 bases, with 21 bases left in between.